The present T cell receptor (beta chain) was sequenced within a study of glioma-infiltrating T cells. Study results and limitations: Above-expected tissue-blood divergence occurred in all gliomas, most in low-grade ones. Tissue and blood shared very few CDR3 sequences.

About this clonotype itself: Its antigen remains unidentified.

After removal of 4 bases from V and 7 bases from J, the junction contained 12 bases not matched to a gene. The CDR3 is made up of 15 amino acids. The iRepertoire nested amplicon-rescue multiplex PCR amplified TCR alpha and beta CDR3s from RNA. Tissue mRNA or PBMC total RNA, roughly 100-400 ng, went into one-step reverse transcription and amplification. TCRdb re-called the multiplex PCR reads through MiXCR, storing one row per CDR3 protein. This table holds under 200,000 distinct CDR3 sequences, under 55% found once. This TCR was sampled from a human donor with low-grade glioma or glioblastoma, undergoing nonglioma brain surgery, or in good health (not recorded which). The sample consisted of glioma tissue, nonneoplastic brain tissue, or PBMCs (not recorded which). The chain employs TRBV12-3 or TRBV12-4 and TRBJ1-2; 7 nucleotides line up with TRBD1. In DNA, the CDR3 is TGTGCCAGCAGTTGCCCACAAGACAGGGTTGGTGGCTACACCTTC. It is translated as CASSCPQDRVGGYTF.